The rows below give T cell receptor beta chains drawn from one sample of a study of blood T cell repertoires in COVID-19. Libraries were prepared by immunoSEQ multiplex PCR; TCRdb keeps only in-frame clonotypes and omits some of them. The data show approximately 500,000 clones, with roughly 88% seen just once and 3% to 4% held by the top ten. The sample taken for sequencing was peripheral blood. The receptors here all came from a human donor in a cohort sampled during active COVID-19. The CDR3 runs from the conserved cysteine through the conserved F or W. The D gene is left open where the match is weak. Part of the rows lack a size; the others show once, few, many or a class for expanded clones.

- TRBJ2-3 TRBD2 TRBV30 CAWGTSGRRGVADTQYF TGTGCCTGGGGGACTAGCGGGAGGCGAGGGGTGGCAGATACGCAGTATTTT
- TRBJ1-5 - TRBV19 CASRSRSNQPQHF TGTGCCAGTAGGAGCAGGAGCAATCAGCCCCAGCATTTT
- TRBJ1-6 TRBD1 TRBV27 CASSFDRGSYNSPLHF TGTGCCAGCAGTTTCGACAGGGGGTCCTATAATTCACCCCTCCACTTT
few TRBJ2-7 TRBD2 TRBV2 CATGGGGLSEQYF TGTGCCACCGGAGGCGGGGGGCTTAGCGAGCAGTACTTC
- TRBJ2-5 - TRBV30 CAWSPLGGQQETQYF TGTGCCTGGAGCCCCCTGGGGGGGCAACAAGAGACCCAGTACTTC
- TRBJ2-2 TRBD1 TRBV24-1 CATSDGTAAGELFF TGTGCCACCAGTGACGGGACAGCGGCCGGGGAGCTGTTTTTT
once TRBJ2-2 TRBD1 TRBV7-3 CASSPQGGNTGELFF TGTGCCAGCAGCCCACAGGGGGGGAACACCGGGGAGCTGTTTTTT
- TRBJ2-1 TRBD2 TRBV7-3 CASSLRAGVNEQFF TGTGCCAGCAGCTTAAGGGCGGGAGTAAATGAGCAGTTCTTC
- TRBJ1-4 - TRBV28 CASSRSQHRVSVKLFF TGTGCCAGCAGCCGTTCCCAACACAGGGTTTCTGTAAAACTGTTTTTT
- TRBJ1-5 TRBD1 TRBV2 CASSGRDRGNQPQHF TGTGCCAGCAGTGGCCGGGACAGGGGCAATCAGCCCCAGCATTTT
- TRBJ1-5 - TRBV2 CASSEDRFNQPQHF TGTGCCAGCAGTGAAGATCGGTTCAATCAGCCCCAGCATTTT
- TRBJ2-1 TRBD2 TRBV19 CASSKGLAESYNEQFF TGTGCCAGCTCTAAGGGACTAGCGGAATCCTACAATGAGCAGTTCTTC
- TRBJ2-1 - TRBV11-3 CASSPASTTSPNEQFF TGTGCCAGCAGCCCAGCCTCGACTACTAGCCCCAATGAGCAGTTCTTC
- TRBJ1-1 TRBD1 TRBV6-6 CASSSADRGTTEAFF TGTGCCAGCAGTTCGGCGGACAGGGGGACTACTGAAGCTTTCTTT
- TRBJ1-1 - TRBV19 CASRSREGAFF TGTGCCAGTCGATCCCGGGAGGGGGCTTTCTTT
- TRBJ2-1 - TRBV7-3 CASSPTPDIYNEQFF TGTGCCAGCAGCCCTACCCCGGACATTTACAATGAGCAGTTCTTC